This T cell receptor beta chain is drawn from a study of cytomegalovirus exposure and HLA in healthy donors. Study in general: Among 150 million to 200 million T cells, an earlier analysis found 90 million to 130 million unique TCR beta sequences.

Germline V CDR1 and CDR2: ENHRY, SYGVKD. V was cut by 3 bases and J by 5 bases, with 10 bases left in between. The CDR3 length is 14 residues. Amplification used 60 Vbeta primers and 13 Jbeta primers. Repertoires were generated with immunoSEQ multiplex PCR, while TCRdb's copy carries only in-frame clones and drops some. The repertoire includes roughly 120,000 clones, 84% of them detected once, and 2.5% to 3.5% sits in the top ten. When sampled, the donors appeared nominally healthy, though they likely had unrecorded immune exposures. This TCR derives from a woman between 18 and 29 years old in good health and CMV-seropositive. This rearrangement joins TRBV10-3 to TRBJ2-2, with a tentative D call TRBD2 (6 bases). Material for sequencing was PBMCs. In nucleotides, the CDR3 is TGTGCCATCAGTGAAGGTCTAGCGACCGGGGAGCTGTTTTTT. Translating gives CAISEGLATGELFF.